The clone carrying this T cell receptor beta chain occurred many times. This sample was included in a study of T cells after yellow fever vaccination. V was shortened by 2 bases and J by 0 bases, with 18 bases between the two germline ends. Per germline, CDR1 SGHDT and CDR2 YYEEEE. The CDR3 length is 17 residues. TCRdb re-derived calls from the 5' RACE reads in MiXCR, one entry per CDR3 protein. The sample yields about 96,000 distinct CDR3 sequences, about 8.8% seen once. Study conclusions and caveats: A minor fraction of clonotypes spanned both CD4 and CD8 compartments. The bulk population could contribute abundant contaminating clonotypes to FACS-sorted repertoires. Clones that expanded after primary vaccination mostly reappeared after the booster (around 96% CD4, 88% CD8).

The sequence was obtained from a man between 18 and 35 years old who received the YFV17D yellow fever vaccine. The chain uses TRBV5-6 and TRBJ2-7, with a weak D call TRBD2 (6 bases). The specimen was CD8+ T cells not binding an NS4B(214-222) dextramer, sorted from PBMCs, collected roughly 14 days after the first yellow fever vaccination. CDR3 sequence: CASSFRGRRGSSYEQYV. The CDR3 DNA reads TGTGCCAGCAGCTTTCGCGGGCGGAGGGGAAGCTCCTACGAGCAGTACGTC.